This T cell receptor beta chain was found in a study of blood T cell repertoires in COVID-19. Study in general: Both acute and convalescent COVID-19 samples were obtained from the United States, Italy and Spain.

Germline values: CDR1 LNHDA, CDR2 SQIVND (reference sequence). The length of the CDR3 is 15 residues. J lost 6 bases, V lost 2 bases, and 4 bases had no gene match. Original methodology: Nucleated cell number was recorded as an estimate derived from reference gene primer amplification. Clones were sequenced by immunoSEQ multiplex PCR, and TCRdb holds only the in-frame ones, with some missing. That table gives V, J and clone size, and the DNA gave D and trimming. The sample records about 250,000 clones, 80% to 90% being singletons. The chain is built from TRBV19 and TRBJ1-4, with 9 bases fitting TRBD1. Sequencing was performed on PBMCs or T cells enriched from blood (not recorded which). The source of this sequence is a woman younger than 45 who had recovered from COVID-19. CDR3 loop: CASSIRRQGDEKLFF. CDR3 nucleotide sequence: TGTGCCAGTAGTATACGCCGACAGGGGGATGAAAAACTGTTTTTT.